The entry below gives a single T cell receptor beta chain sequence along with its context. Its target is not known. The sample belongs to a study of OX40 agonist ivuxolimab in advanced cancers. In the study overall: Those enrolled were 80% to 85% male, with a mean age of 60 years and ages from roughly 23 to 80. Study results and caveats: Expanded clones belonging to CD8+ T cells outnumbered, on average, those of CD4+.

Patients were ruled out by autoimmune disease history or systemic immunosuppression. Generated by immunoSEQ multiplex PCR, the TCRdb table keeps only in-frame clones and is missing some. The data show 45,000 to 65,000 clones, approximately 79% seen once. Per germline, CDR1 MDHEN and CDR2 SYDVKM. The CDR3 contains 15 residues. V was pared by 3 bases and J by 5 bases, with 8 bases of the junction left unmatched. The clonotype originates from an adult with an advanced solid tumor such as melanoma, head and neck, liver or kidney cancer. The source material was CD4+ or CD8+ T cells sorted from blood, sampled in a trial of the OX40 agonist ivuxolimab. V gene TRBV28 combines with J gene TRBJ1-1; 8 positions match TRBD1. CDR3 sequence (DNA): TGTGCCAGCAGTTTGAGCAGGGGGCGCGGTACTGAAGCTTTCTTT. Translated: CASSLSRGRGTEAFF.